This entry features one T cell receptor beta chain sequence. The antigen remains unidentified. This CDR3 fails to terminate in the conserved phenylalanine or tryptophan, so it likely reflects a read error. The limits of the CDR3 on the DNA are not certain, so only TCRdb's listed CDR3 is given. This entry comes from a study of cytomegalovirus exposure and HLA in healthy donors. Turning to the study itself: Drawn from HLA-typed donors, around 85 million unique TCRs were held in an early data release.

Study results and limitations: Three of the chains that were CMV-associated were confirmed in vitro to be specific for CMV antigens.

The primer mix had 60 Vbeta and 13 Jbeta primers. Here immunoSEQ multiplex PCR was the method, and the copy in TCRdb shows in-frame clones only, minus some. The sample includes under 200,000 clones, around four fifths of them seen just once. The CDR3 length equals 9 residues, ends included. CDR1 MDHEN and CDR2 SYDVKM come from the germline V gene. The TCR sequence derives from a man between 18 and 35 years old in good health and CMV-seronegative. The V call is TRBV28, the J call TRBJ1-1. The sequencing sample was made of PBMCs. The chain's CDR3 is CASSLGDGG.